The present entry profiles one T cell receptor (beta chain) with its context. The sample is drawn from a study of cytomegalovirus exposure and HLA in healthy donors. Study summary: In an early release, HLA-typed donors contributed tens of millions of unique TCR sequences.

The PCR employed 60 Vbeta primers together with 13 Jbeta primers. Libraries were prepared by immunoSEQ multiplex PCR; TCRdb keeps only in-frame clonotypes and omits some of them. The table includes roughly 170,000 clones, under 80% detected once. This CDR3 region has 16 residues. V lost 0 bases and J 4 bases, leaving 14 bases between the germline ends. Per germline, CDR1 SGHDT and CDR2 YYEEEE. The clonotype originates from a woman aged 50 to 60 in good health and CMV-seropositive. J is TRBJ2-1 and V is TRBV5-6; D perhaps matches TRBD1 (5 bases). The sample comprised PBMCs. The CDR3 DNA reads as TGTGCCAGCAGCTTGGAAGGGGCCCTAACTTACAATGAGCAGTTCTTC. This translates into CASSLEGALTYNEQFF.